Detailed here is one T cell receptor beta chain. Its antigen is undetermined. The protocol was immunoSEQ multiplex PCR, while the TCRdb copy is restricted to in-frame clones and leaves out a portion. The data show approximately 1.1 million clones, approximately 78% seen once. The data are from a study of shared clonotypes between healthy human individuals. Study-wide findings and caveats: Clonotypes not shared had lower generation probabilities than those common to all four donors.

CDR3 size: 15 residues. Germline V lookup: CDR1 ENHRY, CDR2 SYGVKD. V was clipped by 4 bases and J by 4 bases, with 16 bases between them. This receptor was obtained from a man between 18 and 29 years old in good health. Some clones in this sample may be carry-over from other donors' samples. The chain carries TRBV10-3 and TRBJ1-1, with no clear D. Material for sequencing was memory CD4+ T cells from PBMCs. Subset defined: CD45RA-negative fraction. CDR3 DNA: TGTGCCATCAGTGGCCTGATGGGGAGCGGCACTGAAGCTTTCTTT. Translation gives CAISGLMGSGTEAFF.